One T cell receptor (beta chain) is described in this entry. Sequencing was designed to attain a depth spanning 1 in 200,000 to 1 in 1 million T cells. Clones were sequenced by immunoSEQ multiplex PCR, and TCRdb holds only the in-frame ones, with some missing. Among about 120,000 clones listed, approximately 58% were seen once. The data were obtained in a study of cytotoxic CD8 clonotypes in ibrutinib-treated CLL. The source material was PBMCs, sampled after 24 months of ibrutinib treatment. This TCR derives from a human donor with chronic lymphocytic leukemia.

The CDR3, as DNA: TGCAGTGCTCAGATAAACACTGAAGCTTTCTTT. This encodes CSAQINTEAFF. The chain has TRBV20-1 and TRBJ1-1; no firm D call. Trimming removed 5 bases from V and 2 bases from J, with 6 bases in between. The CDR3 loop spans 11 amino acids. Germline assignment: CDR1 DFQATT and CDR2 SNEGSKA (reference sequence).